This entry concerns a single TCR beta chain. Its antigen is undetermined. This record belongs to a study of T cells in localized non-small cell lung cancer. Study results and caveats: Higher blood T cell density went with longer overall survival.

CDR3 length: 12 amino acids. Trimming cost V 0 bases and J 2 bases, with 0 bases left between them. The germline gives CDR1 SGHNT, CDR2 YYREEE (reference sequence). The method was immunoSEQ multiplex PCR; TCRdb's version includes in-frame clones alone and lacks a portion of them. This sample has roughly 20,000 clones, with 89% found just once. Material: peripheral blood, obtained before any cancer treatment. This TCR derives from a man aged 35-69 years with stage I lung adenocarcinoma. The chain joins TRBV5-4 to TRBJ2-1, with D uncertain. In nucleotides, the CDR3 is TGTGCCAGCAGCTTGGCCTACAATGAGCAGTTCTTC. Its translation: CASSLAYNEQFF.